The 27 T cell receptor beta chains below all came from one sample that was sequenced in a study of beta chain features in type 1 diabetes. The authors reverse transcribed all of the isolated RNA, so sequencing captured expressed TCRB transcripts. TCRdb's table, derived via immunoSEQ multiplex PCR, lists solely in-frame clones and lacks some. The table records hundreds of thousands of clones, 9.5% to 11% of them present only once. Sequencing was carried out using naive CD4+ T cells from blood. The receptor source for this set is a young woman in good health.

The gene calls are TRBV5-6 and TRBJ2-7; TRBD2 matches 10 bases. The CDR3 runs 15 residues. The V gene end was trimmed by 4 bases and the J gene end by 0 bases; junction bases not matched to a gene: 4. The germline gives CDR1 SGHDT, CDR2 YYEEEE. As DNA, the CDR3 is TGTGCCAGCAGCCCCAGGACTAGCGGCTCCTACGAGCAGTACTTC. Encoded protein: CASSPRTSGSYEQYF. Full variable domain (missing parts from reference TRBV5-6 and TRBJ2-7): DAGVTQSPTHLIKTRGQQVTLRCSPKSGHDTVSWYQQALGQGPQFIFQYYEEEERQRGNFPDRFSGHQFPNYSSELNVNALLLGDSALYLCASSPRTSGSYEQYFGPGTRLTVT.

This sequence joins TRBV30 and TRBJ2-1; 9 positions agree with TRBD1. The CDR3 length is 14 residues. Germline assignment: CDR1 GTSNPN and CDR2 SVGIG (reference sequence). Unmatched junction bases numbered 3, after V lost 0 bases and J lost 6 bases. This CDR3 is CAWSVGTGPNEQFF. The CDR3 DNA is TGTGCCTGGAGTGTAGGGACAGGGCCCAATGAGCAGTTCTTC. Full variable domain (missing parts from reference TRBV30 and TRBJ2-1): SQTIHQWPATLVQPVGSPLSLECTVEGTSNPNLYWYRQAAGRGLQLLFYSVGIGQISSEVPQNLSASRPQDRQFILSSKKLLLSDSGFYLCAWSVGTGPNEQFFGPGTRLTVL.

The gene calls are TRBV14 and TRBJ2-5; no definite D call. With 1 base removed from V and 5 bases from J, the gap between germline ends came to 8 bases. The CDR3 is made up of 13 amino acids. CDR1 is SGHDN and CDR2 is FVKESK in the germline V gene. The CDR3 is CASSQAFQETQYF. CDR3 DNA sequence: TGTGCCAGCAGCCAAGCGTTTCAGGAGACCCAGTACTTC.

This chain uses TRBV27 with TRBJ2-1; D is perhaps TRBD2 (5 bases). The CDR3 is made up of 14 amino acids. Trimming shortened V by 0 bases and J by 3 bases, and 6 bases separated the two germline ends. The germline V gene has CDR1 MNHEY and CDR2 SMNVEV (reference sequence). CDR3 amino acids: CASSLSRDYNEQFF. The DNA for the CDR3 is TGTGCCAGCAGTTTATCCCGGGACTACAATGAGCAGTTCTTC.

V gene TRBV5-1 combines with J gene TRBJ2-5, with 8 bases lining up with TRBD2. This CDR3 is 15 amino acids long. J lost 3 bases, V lost 4 bases, and 8 bases had no gene match. The germline V gene has CDR1 SGHRS and CDR2 YFSETQ. The CDR3 spells CASSVAPGLEETQYF. Here the CDR3 DNA reads TGCGCCAGCAGCGTTGCCCCGGGACTAGAAGAGACCCAGTACTTC.

This clone was found a few times. This chain connects TRBV5-1 to TRBJ2-4; D might be TRBD1 (8 bases). V was shortened by 4 bases and J by 5 bases, with 13 bases between the two germline ends. CDR3 length: 14 amino acids. Germline V lookup: CDR1 SGHRS, CDR2 YFSETQ. For the CDR3, the DNA is TGCGCCAGCAGCCGTACAGGGGGGGAAAACATTCAGTACTTC. This sequence encodes CASSRTGGENIQYF.

A few counts support this clone. The CDR3 nucleotides read TGCGCCAGCAGCCAAGCTCTGGCTAGCGGGGCGAGGACCGGGGAGCTGTTTTTT. It encodes CASSQALASGARTGELFF. The rearrangement links TRBV4-3 to TRBJ2-2; 9 bases are a match to TRBD2. The CDR3 covers 18 residues. J lost 5 bases, V lost 1 base, and 11 bases had no gene match. From germline, CDR1 is LGHNA and CDR2 YSLEER.

The chain has TRBV4-2 and TRBJ2-4; maybe TRBD2 (6 bases). CDR3 size: 15 residues. The germline V gene encodes CDR1 LGHNA and CDR2 YNFKEQ. V gave up 3 bases and J gave up 0 bases, with 9 bases separating them. This CDR3 is CASSQTGVAKNIQYF. The CDR3 coding sequence is TGTGCCAGCAGCCAGACGGGAGTAGCCAAAAACATTCAGTACTTC.

This clone was seen a few times. This chain joins TRBV28 and TRBJ1-4, with 10 nucleotides matching TRBD1. Germline V gives CDR1 MDHEN, CDR2 SYDVKM. With V trimmed by 6 bases and J by 7 bases, 5 bases remained unmatched. This CDR3 has 14 amino acids. This CDR3 is CASRTDRGPEKLFF. For the CDR3, the DNA is TGTGCCAGCAGAACAGACAGGGGGCCTGAAAAACTGTTTTTT.

This clone was recorded a few times. The chain joins TRBV7-2 to TRBJ2-5; 10 positions agree with TRBD2. Germline trimming cut 6 bases from V and 5 bases from J; bases unmatched to any gene: 9. CDR3 length equals 15 residues. Germline V gene lookup returns CDR1 SGHTA and CDR2 FQGNSA. The DNA of the CDR3 is TGTGCCAGCAGGGATCCTAGCGGGAGTGGGGAGACCCAGTACTTC. This encodes CASRDPSGSGETQYF. Filled out from reference TRBV7-2 and TRBJ2-5, the complete variable domain reads GAGVSQSPSNKVTEKGKDVELRCDPISGHTALYWYRQSLGQGLEFLIYFQGNSAPDKSGLPSDRFSAERTGGSVSTLTIQRTQQEDSAVYLCASRDPSGSGETQYFGPGTRLLVL.

This clone was seen only a few times. The rearrangement joins TRBV20-1 to TRBJ2-7; D perhaps matches TRBD2 (6 bases). The germline V and J ends were trimmed by 0 bases and 6 bases, with 6 bases remaining between them. The CDR3 extends over 11 amino acids. Germline assignment: CDR1 DFQATT and CDR2 SNEGSKA (reference sequence). The CDR3 sequence is CSAREGGEQYF. The CDR3 nucleotides are TGCAGTGCTAGAGAGGGGGGCGAGCAGTACTTC.

This chain uses TRBV5-1 with TRBJ1-4; 10 bases are a match to TRBD1. With V trimmed by 4 bases and J by 5 bases, 2 bases remained unmatched. The CDR3 sequence is 14 residues long. From germline, CDR1 is SGHRS and CDR2 YFSETQ. The CDR3 DNA is TGCGCCAGCAGCCAGGGACAGGGGAATGAAAAACTGTTTTTT. Translation gives CASSQGQGNEKLFF.

This chain joins TRBV5-1 and TRBJ1-2; the D is unclear. The CDR3 is 15 amino acids. Trimming removed 0 bases at V and 8 bases at J, with 17 bases between. Germline V gene data show CDR1 as SGHRS and CDR2 as YFSETQ. The CDR3 region is CASSLGGVDGIGYTF. CDR3 DNA: TGCGCCAGCAGCTTGGGCGGGGTCGACGGAATCGGCTACACCTTC.

This clone was seen a handful of times. The chain recombines TRBV2 with TRBJ2-1; a weak D match, TRBD2 (5 bases). V lost 4 bases to trimming and J lost 9 bases, with 16 bases between them. The germline gives CDR1 SNHLY, CDR2 FYNNEI. The CDR3 is 14 residues long. This chain's CDR3 is CASSAALIGGEQFF. The CDR3 DNA reads TGTGCCAGCAGTGCAGCCCTGATCGGAGGTGAGCAGTTCTTC.

The chain combines TRBV6-5 with TRBJ2-7; 9 bases are a match to TRBD2. Per the germline V gene, CDR1 is MNHEY and CDR2 is SVGAGI. Trimming cost V 7 bases and J 1 base; bases outside gene matches: 8. This CDR3 is built from 15 residues. The CDR3 DNA reads as TGTGCCAGCACCGCAACTAGCGGGCCATCCTACGAGCAGTACTTC. Translated: CASTATSGPSYEQYF.

The chain links TRBV5-1 to TRBJ2-7; D may be TRBD1 (5 bases). Trimming took off 4 bases at V and 0 bases at J, with 11 bases between the two ends. Germline lookup yields CDR1 SGHRS and CDR2 YFSETQ. The CDR3 extends over 14 amino acids. The CDR3 sequence: CASSHGDSSYEQYF. CDR3 nucleotides: TGCGCCAGCAGCCATGGAGACAGCTCCTACGAGCAGTACTTC. Complete variable domain (other parts from reference TRBV5-1 and TRBJ2-7): KAGVTQTPRYLIKTRGQQVTLSCSPISGHRSVSWYQQTPGQGLQFLFEYFSETQRNKGNFPGRFSGRQFSNSRSEMNVSTLELGDSALYLCASSHGDSSYEQYFGPGTRLTVT.

This clone has just a few counts. The chain recombines TRBV5-6 with TRBJ2-7; unclear D gene. From germline, CDR1 is SGHDT and CDR2 YYEEEE. The CDR3 has 12 amino acids. V shed 2 bases and J shed 2 bases, with 5 bases lying between them. The CDR3 region is CASSFLAYEQYF. The CDR3 bases are TGTGCCAGCAGCTTTCTAGCCTACGAGCAGTACTTC.

The CDR3 protein is CASAGGTEVQTEQFF. DNA of the CDR3: TGTGCCAGTGCGGGGGGGACAGAAGTCCAGACTGAGCAGTTCTTC. The V and J genes are TRBV9 and TRBJ2-1; 9 bases fit TRBD2. There are 15 residues in the CDR3. Germline-derived CDR1 and CDR2 are SGDLS and YYNGEE. The ends lost 8 bases at V and 9 bases at J; junction bases unmatched: 15.

The genes are TRBV5-6 and TRBJ2-7, with D uncertain. CDR1 is SGHDT and CDR2 is YYEEEE in the germline V gene. V was cut by 2 bases and J by 2 bases, with 17 bases left in between. The CDR3 has 16 amino acids. CDR3 amino acids: CASSFFLVESTYEQYF. The CDR3 nucleotides are TGTGCCAGCAGCTTTTTCTTGGTTGAGAGTACCTACGAGCAGTACTTC.

This chain uses TRBV6-5 with TRBJ1-2; a weak D match, TRBD1 (6 bases). Per germline, CDR1 MNHEY and CDR2 SVGAGI. The ends were cut back, 0 bases at V and 6 bases at J, with 17 bases in the middle. This CDR3 has 16 amino acids. CDR3 loop: CASSYSQGRGSDGYTF. The CDR3 nucleotides are TGTGCCAGCAGTTACTCACAGGGAAGGGGATCGGATGGCTACACCTTC.

Only a few counts were recorded for this clone. The chain has TRBV5-1 and TRBJ2-1; 15 bases fit TRBD2. Germline CDR1 reads SGHRS; CDR2 reads YFSETQ. The CDR3 length is 15 residues. V shed 6 bases, J shed 4 bases, and the junction held 2 bases outside the gene matches. As DNA, the CDR3 is TGCGCCAGCATGGGGACTAGCGGGAGGTACAATGAGCAGTTCTTC. It yields the protein CASMGTSGRYNEQFF.

This chain uses TRBV7-2 with TRBJ1-5; 8 bases are shared with TRBD1. Germline CDR1 SGHTA, CDR2 FQGNSA. The trim removed 5 bases at V and 8 bases at J, leaving 8 bases unmatched. The CDR3 has 14 residues. CDR3: CASSRTGSGEPQHF. Written as DNA, the CDR3 is TGTGCCAGCAGCCGGACAGGGTCAGGGGAGCCCCAGCATTTT.

The V gene is TRBV30, the J gene TRBJ2-7; D unresolved. Germline V gene data show CDR1 as GTSNPN and CDR2 as SVGIG (reference sequence). The CDR3 has 12 amino acids. V was cut by 2 bases and J by 4 bases, with 9 bases left in between. CDR3 DNA sequence: TGTGCCTGGAGTACTACGAGGTACGAGCAGTACTTC. Protein: CAWSTTRYEQYF. The full variable domain, its missing parts supplied by reference TRBV30 and TRBJ2-7, is SQTIHQWPATLVQPVGSPLSLECTVEGTSNPNLYWYRQAAGRGLQLLFYSVGIGQISSEVPQNLSASRPQDRQFILSSKKLLLSDSGFYLCAWSTTRYEQYFGPGTRLTVT.

V gene TRBV2 combines with J gene TRBJ2-3, with D perhaps TRBD1 (6 bases). The CDR3 totals 13 residues. Trimming cost V 11 bases and J 6 bases, with 18 bases left between them. Germline CDR1 reads SNHLY; CDR2 reads FYNNEI. The CDR3 DNA follows: TGTGCCTCACGGCAGGGGATTGGTGATACGCAGTATTTT. Translation gives CASRQGIGDTQYF.

This clone was seen a handful of times. Other DNA sequences of this sample code for an identical CDR3. The CDR3 DNA is TGTGCCTGGAGTGCAGGGGGCGACCAGCCCCAGCATTTT. Protein: CAWSAGGDQPQHF. This chain links TRBV30 with TRBJ1-5; TRBD1 agrees at 8 bases. Germline V CDR1 and CDR2: GTSNPN, SVGIG (reference sequence). The CDR3 loop spans 13 amino acids. The V segment lost 1 base and the J segment 7 bases; nucleotides outside the gene matches: 3.

The chain employs TRBV28 and TRBJ2-7; D is unclear. The V and J ends lost 2 bases and 5 bases respectively, with 13 bases between them. CDR1 is MDHEN and CDR2 is SYDVKM in the germline V gene. The CDR3 extends over 14 amino acids. In DNA, the CDR3 is TGTGCCAGCAGTTTAGACAATCAAGTGGACGAGCAGTACTTC. This encodes CASSLDNQVDEQYF.

This chain uses TRBV25-1 with TRBJ2-2, with D tentatively TRBD2 (5 bases). CDR1 MGHDK and CDR2 SYGVNS come from the germline V gene. V lost 4 bases, J lost 4 bases, and 13 bases lay in between. This CDR3 is built from 15 residues. The CDR3 here is CASSAVRGGTGELFF. CDR3 in DNA: TGTGCCAGCAGTGCGGTCCGGGGTGGCACCGGGGAGCTGTTTTTT.